The clone carrying this TCR beta chain was seen a handful of times. Its antigen is currently unknown. The sample comes from a study of beta chain features in type 1 diabetes. The wider study: All samples together contributed more than 90,000,000 sorted cells for examination. Findings of the study overall: Shortening that was moderate but significant affected the TCRB CDR3s of Type 1 diabetes patients in all four CD4+ subsets. Patients with type 1 diabetes showed fewer VDJ junction insertions and more deletions.

CDR3 length: 14 residues. Germline CDR1 SEHNR, CDR2 FQNEAQ (reference sequence). V lost 3 bases and J lost 3; bases outside the gene matches: 4. About 100 mL of blood, on average, came from one heparinised draw per donor. The investigators reverse transcribed all of the isolated RNA, so they sequenced expressed TCRB transcripts. TCRdb's table, derived via immunoSEQ multiplex PCR, lists solely in-frame clones and lacks some. This sample carries 680,000 or so clones, around 15% of them seen once, and the ten largest clones take less than 0.025%. The rearrangement joins TRBV7-9 to TRBJ2-7; TRBD1 matches at 8 bases. The TCR comes from a man younger than 35 with type 1 diabetes. The sequencing sample was made of naive CD4+ T cells from blood. The CDR3 coding sequence is TGTGCCAGCAGCTTTGGCAGGGGGCTCTACGAGCAGTACTTC. Protein sequence: CASSFGRGLYEQYF.